This entry lists 31 T cell receptor beta chains sequenced from one sample in a study of CD8+CD57+ T cells in acquired aplastic anemia. Profiling that covered TCR beta VDJ and CDR3 relied on genomic DNA as its template. TCRdb called the reads again in MiXCR, with one record for every CDR3 protein. The sample records 150,000 to 200,000 distinct CDR3 sequences, 45% to 50% being singletons. It was patients with CD8+CD57+ cell expansion by flow cytometry who were chosen for sequencing. Sequencing was performed on sorted CD4+, CD8+, or CD8+CD57+ T cells (not recorded which) from PBMCs. Every receptor here comes from a human donor with aplastic anemia.

This clonotype occurred a few times. V gene TRBV7-2 combines with J gene TRBJ2-5; D not resolved. Trimming removed 0 bases at V and 5 bases at J, with 10 bases between. The CDR3 loop spans 14 amino acids. Germline V CDR1 and CDR2: SGHTA, FQGNSA. CDR3: CASSLAGVKETQYF. CDR3 DNA sequence: TGTGCCAGCAGCTTAGCTGGTGTGAAGGAGACCCAGTACTTC.

The chain couples TRBV20-1 to TRBJ1-2, with 9 nucleotides matching TRBD1. The V segment lost 4 bases and the J segment 8 bases; nucleotides outside the gene matches: 5. The CDR3 spans 12 residues. Germline V lookup: CDR1 DFQATT, CDR2 SNEGSKA (reference sequence). DNA for the CDR3: TGCAGTGCTACAGGGACAGGGTTAGGCTACACCTTC. Translated: CSATGTGLGYTF.

Notes on this clonotype: This may be a read error: a much more frequent sequence differs by one nucleotide. The V and J genes are TRBV2 and TRBJ1-2; possibly TRBD1 for D (6 bases). CDR3 length equals 13 residues. Per the germline V gene, CDR1 is SNHLY and CDR2 is FYNNEI. Trimming took 4 bases from V and 4 from J, leaving 10 bases between them. Here the CDR3 reads CASSGGGLYGYTF. The CDR3 bases are TGTGCCAGCAGTGGAGGGGGGCTCTATGGCTACACCTTC.

This clonotype was found many times. The CDR3 DNA reads TGTGCCAGCAGCCCCGGGAGAGAATACGAGCAGTACTTC. It is translated as CASSPGREYEQYF. This chain uses TRBV5-8 with TRBJ2-7, with a tentative D call TRBD2 (6 bases). CDR1 is SGHTS, CDR2 YDEGEE, per germline. Trimming removed 4 bases from V and 4 bases from J, with 12 bases in between. CDR3 length: 13 amino acids.

This chain links TRBV7-3 with TRBJ1-1; TRBD1 is a possible D gene (6 bases). CDR1 and CDR2 (germline): SGHTA, FQGTGA. The CDR3 spans 17 residues. Between the trimmed V and J ends, which lost 6 bases and 5 bases, there was a span of 25 bases. CDR3 coding DNA: TGTGCCAGCAGTGCTAGGGGGGTGGACACCGCGGATACTGAAGCTTTCTTT. It translates to CASSARGVDTADTEAFF.

This clonotype has only one observation. This chain joins TRBV24-1 and TRBJ2-3, with 8 bases matching TRBD1. CDR1 is KGHDR and CDR2 is SFDVKD in the germline V gene. The CDR3 extends over 16 amino acids. Germline trimming cut 3 bases from V and 3 bases from J; bases unmatched to any gene: 7. The CDR3 sequence: CATSDPGTGATDTQYF. The CDR3 region has the DNA TGTGCCACCAGTGATCCCGGGACAGGCGCTACAGATACGCAGTATTTT.

The chain couples TRBV7-9 to TRBJ1-1; possible D gene TRBD1, 5 bases. V was shortened by 1 base and J by 11 bases, with 11 bases between the two germline ends. CDR1 is SEHNR, CDR2 FQNEAQ, per germline (reference sequence). The CDR3 is made up of 12 amino acids. In DNA form, the CDR3 reads TGTGCCAGCAGCTTAGGGACCGGGGACGCTTTCTTT. It is translated as CASSLGTGDAFF.

This clonotype showed up many times. The chain joins TRBV3-1 to TRBJ1-1, with unresolved D. The CDR3 length is 13 residues. V was shortened by 1 base and J by 2 bases, with 5 bases between the two germline ends. Germline V gene data show CDR1 as LGHDT and CDR2 as YNNKEL (reference sequence). The CDR3 nucleotides are TGTGCCAGCAGCCAAGTCCCAAACACTGAAGCTTTCTTT. It codes for CASSQVPNTEAFF.

This clonotype appeared a single time. This could be a read error, since a much larger clone is one nucleotide away. The CDR3 sequence is CASSVELAGLSDTQYF. The CDR3 DNA follows: TGCGCCAGCAGCGTAGAACTAGCGGGGTTATCAGATACGCAGTATTTT. This chain uses TRBV4-1 with TRBJ2-3; 10 nucleotides match TRBD2. This CDR3 has 16 residues. Germline CDR1 and CDR2: MGHRA and YSYEKL. The junction had 9 bases not matched to a gene; V was cut back by 5 bases and J by 4 bases.

V is TRBV20-1 and J is TRBJ2-7, with D possibly TRBD2 on 6 matching bases. The CDR3 is made up of 15 amino acids. Looked up from germline, CDR1 is DFQATT and CDR2 is SNEGSKA (reference sequence). V shed 2 bases and J shed 1 base, with 15 bases lying between them. The DNA of the CDR3 is TGCAGTGCTAGAAGTGGCTCTAGCGCATCCTACGAGCAGTACTTC. Translation gives CSARSGSSASYEQYF.

This clonotype was seen only a few times. The chain joins TRBV4-1 to TRBJ1-1; D not resolved. In germline, CDR1 is MGHRA, CDR2 YSYEKL. V was pared by 2 bases and J by 0 bases, with 16 bases between. The CDR3 runs to 17 residues. CDR3 protein: CASSQKLAVIMNTEAFF. CDR3 DNA sequence: TGCGCCAGCAGCCAAAAGTTGGCCGTGATCATGAACACTGAAGCTTTCTTT.

The chain employs TRBV20-1 and TRBJ1-1; D is uncertain. Germline values: CDR1 DFQATT, CDR2 SNEGSKA (reference sequence). V was cut by 0 bases and J by 6 bases, with 5 bases left in between. The CDR3 sequence is 11 residues long. CDR3 protein: CSARDAAEAFF. In nucleotides, the CDR3 is TGCAGTGCTAGAGATGCGGCTGAAGCTTTCTTT.

The sample holds many counts of this clonotype. V is TRBV24-1 and J is TRBJ2-7; a weak D match, TRBD1 (6 bases). Germline V gene data show CDR1 as KGHDR and CDR2 as SFDVKD. CDR3 length: 16 residues. Between the trimmed V and J ends, which lost 5 bases and 3 bases, there was a span of 19 bases. The CDR3 DNA sequence: TGTGCCACCAGTGCCCCTTCTGAGACAGGCTTCTACGAGCAGTACTTC. Its translation is CATSAPSETGFYEQYF.

Points on this clonotype: Since the CDR3 does not end with the conserved phenylalanine or tryptophan, this likely comes from a read error. The DNA is left out, because the CDR3 cannot be placed on it with certainty; the CDR3 is given as TCRdb lists it. The V and J genes are TRBV2 and TRBJ1-2. Germline loops: CDR1 SNHLY, CDR2 FYNNEI. The CDR3 spans 11 residues, counting both ends. The CDR3: CASIGVYGYTL.

The sample holds many counts of this clonotype. This rearrangement joins TRBV13 to TRBJ2-7, with a tentative D call TRBD2 (5 bases). Trimming stripped 5 bases from V and 3 bases from J, with 20 bases between. In germline, CDR1 is PRHDT, CDR2 FYEKMQ (reference sequence). The CDR3 covers 16 residues. DNA of the CDR3: TGTGCCAGCAGCCCTTCCCTGAGGGCAGGAAACTACGAGCAGTACTTC. Its protein product is CASSPSLRAGNYEQYF.

This chain joins TRBV20-1 and TRBJ2-1, with no clear D. This CDR3 has 12 amino acids. In germline, CDR1 is DFQATT, CDR2 SNEGSKA (reference sequence). The V and J ends lost 3 bases and 0 bases respectively, with 3 bases between them. As DNA, the CDR3 is TGCAGTGCTAGTGTCTCCTACAATGAGCAGTTCTTC. Amino acid sequence: CSASVSYNEQFF.

The rearrangement uses TRBV20-1 and TRBJ1-2; 7 bases map to TRBD1. Germline V gene data show CDR1 as DFQATT and CDR2 as SNEGSKA (reference sequence). The V and J ends lost 4 bases and 7 bases, in that order; junction bases with no gene match: 12. The CDR3 has 14 amino acids. The CDR3 spells CSAIQDRAFFGYTF. CDR3 sequence (DNA): TGCAGTGCTATCCAAGACAGGGCCTTCTTTGGCTACACCTTC.

This clonotype was observed at least ten times. V and J are TRBV7-8 and TRBJ2-5, with 11 bases lining up with TRBD2. The junction had 9 bases not matched to a gene; V was cut back by 1 base and J by 2 bases. This CDR3 is built from 18 residues. Germline lookup yields CDR1 SGHVS and CDR2 FQNEAQ. CDR3 loop: CASSLVPGGLAEQETQYF. CDR3 bases: TGTGCCAGCAGCTTAGTTCCCGGGGGACTAGCGGAACAAGAGACCCAGTACTTC.

This clonotype was observed a single time. The V call is TRBV19, the J call TRBJ2-1, with D possibly TRBD2 on 6 matching bases. Trimming took 4 bases from V and 2 from J, leaving 12 bases between them. Germline V gives CDR1 LNHDA, CDR2 SQIVND (reference sequence). The CDR3 sequence is 15 residues long. The CDR3: CASSKADYPYNEQFF. DNA of the CDR3: TGTGCCAGTAGTAAGGCGGACTATCCCTACAATGAGCAGTTCTTC.

This clonotype was seen at least ten times. The chain has TRBV20-1 and TRBJ2-1; D unclear. Germline CDR1 DFQATT, CDR2 SNEGSKA (reference sequence). The length of the CDR3 is 14 residues. Deletions cut 0 bases from V and 2 bases from J, with 8 bases between. CDR3: CSARDQGTYNEQFF. In DNA, the CDR3 is TGCAGTGCTAGAGATCAAGGAACCTACAATGAGCAGTTCTTC.

This rearrangement joins TRBV3-1 to TRBJ2-7; 7 bases are a match to TRBD1. The length of the CDR3 is 14 residues. V shed 6 bases, J shed 2 bases, and the junction held 7 bases outside the gene matches. Germline V gene data show CDR1 as LGHDT and CDR2 as YNNKEL (reference sequence). The CDR3 coding sequence is TGTGCCAGCAGACCGGGACAGTCACCCTACGAGCAGTACTTC. Translation gives CASRPGQSPYEQYF.

Many counts were recorded for this clonotype. The chain uses TRBV13 and TRBJ2-7, with TRBD2 matching over 9 bases. Per germline, CDR1 PRHDT and CDR2 FYEKMQ (reference sequence). V lost 5 bases and J lost 1; bases outside the gene matches: 6. CDR3 length: 15 residues. DNA of the CDR3: TGTGCCAGCAGCCATTCTAGCGGGGCTTCCTACGAGCAGTACTTC. It yields the protein CASSHSSGASYEQYF. Drawing the rest from reference TRBV13 and TRBJ2-7, the complete variable domain is AAGVIQSPRHLIKEKRETATLKCYPIPRHDTVYWYQQGPGQDPQFLISFYEKMQSDKGSIPDRFSAQQFSDYHSELNMSSLELGDSALYFCASSHSSGASYEQYFGPGTRLTVT.

This chain joins TRBV14 and TRBJ2-7; a possible D gene is TRBD1 (5 bases). V lost 4 bases and J 1 base, leaving 11 bases between the germline ends. The length of the CDR3 is 14 residues. The germline gives CDR1 SGHDN, CDR2 FVKESK. DNA for the CDR3: TGTGCCAGCAGCCCAGAGACAGCTTCCTACGAGCAGTACTTC. Amino acids: CASSPETASYEQYF.

In its sample, this clonotype was seen many times. The V and J genes are TRBV6-5 and TRBJ1-4; D is undetermined. Trimming cost V 2 bases and J 0 bases, with 4 bases left between them. This CDR3 has 14 residues. Germline CDR1 MNHEY, CDR2 SVGAGI. CDR3 amino acids: CASSYGATNEKLFF. The CDR3 DNA sequence: TGTGCCAGCAGTTACGGCGCAACTAATGAAAAACTGTTTTTT.

CDR3 residues: CASSSGGEQYF. CDR3 DNA: TGTGCCAGCAGCTCCGGTGGAGAGCAGTACTTC. The chain recombines TRBV7-6 with TRBJ2-7; unclear D gene. This CDR3 contains 11 residues. CDR1 and CDR2 (germline): SGHVS, FNYEAQ. V was shortened by 4 bases and J by 7 bases, with 8 bases between the two germline ends.

The chain couples TRBV11-2 to TRBJ1-1; 9 nucleotides agree with TRBD1. CDR3 size: 19 residues. Trimming cost V 6 bases and J 4 bases; bases outside gene matches: 21. Germline V gene data show CDR1 as SGHAT and CDR2 as FQNNGV. CDR3: CASRRVFYPGQGMGTEAFF. The CDR3 nucleotides are TGTGCCAGCAGGAGAGTTTTTTATCCGGGACAGGGTATGGGCACTGAAGCTTTCTTT.

This clonotype occurred many times. This chain links TRBV7-9 with TRBJ1-2; 8 nucleotides line up with TRBD1. Germline V gene sequence: CDR1 SEHNR, CDR2 FQNEAQ (reference sequence). Unmatched junction bases numbered 3, after V lost 5 bases and J lost 4 bases. This CDR3 comprises 13 residues. CDR3 sequence: CASSETGGYGYTF. The CDR3, as DNA: TGTGCCAGCAGCGAAACAGGGGGCTATGGCTACACCTTC.

The V call is TRBV19, the J call TRBJ1-4; TRBD1 is a possible D gene (5 bases). The CDR3 is 13 residues long. The V gene's germline CDR1 is LNHDA and CDR2 SQIVND (reference sequence). V lost 8 bases and J 10 bases, leaving 17 bases between the germline ends. CDR3 sequence (DNA): TGTGCCAGTCAAGACAGACCGCTTGGAAAACTGTTTTTT. Translation: CASQDRPLGKLFF.

The chain carries TRBV24-1 and TRBJ2-7, with 11 nucleotides matching TRBD2. The trim removed 3 bases at V and 6 bases at J, leaving 18 bases unmatched. CDR3 length equals 19 residues. Germline V gives CDR1 KGHDR, CDR2 SFDVKD. The CDR3 nucleotides are TGTGCCACCAGTGATCGGGGATTAGCGGGAGGGCCTATATGGGGCGAGCAGTACTTC. It translates to CATSDRGLAGGPIWGEQYF.

This clonotype was seen ten or more times. The chain carries TRBV6-1 and TRBJ2-7, with TRBD2 as a possible D gene (5 bases). Germline V gene data show CDR1 as MNHNS and CDR2 as SASEGT. V gave up 8 bases and J gave up 4 bases, with 18 bases separating them. The CDR3 extends over 14 amino acids. CDR3 residues: CASLRLRLKYEQYF. DNA of the CDR3: TGTGCCAGCTTGCGACTACGGCTCAAATACGAGCAGTACTTC.

This clonotype was found once. The rearrangement links TRBV5-4 to TRBJ2-7; 8 bases are a match to TRBD1. Germline CDR1 is SGHNT and CDR2 is YYREEE (reference sequence). The CDR3 consists of 16 residues. Unmatched junction bases numbered 11, after V lost 0 bases and J lost 6 bases. The CDR3 loop is CASSLGGDRFGSEQYF. The CDR3 DNA reads TGTGCCAGCAGCTTGGGAGGGGACAGGTTTGGCAGCGAGCAGTACTTC. Using reference TRBV5-4 and TRBJ2-7 for the parts outside the CDR3, the full variable domain is ETGVTQSPTHLIKTRGQQVTLRCSSQSGHNTVSWYQQALGQGPQFIFQYYREEENGRGNFPPRFSGLQFPNYSSELNVNALELDDSALYLCASSLGGDRFGSEQYFGPGTRLTVT.